This T cell receptor beta chain was obtained from a study of CD8+ T cells in alopecia areata. Of note for this clone: No antigen is known for it.

With 6 bases clipped from V and 3 bases from J, the junction kept 11 bases outside the gene matches. The CDR3 spans 16 residues. The germline CDR1 and CDR2 sequences are MNHEY and SMNVEV (reference sequence). General study findings and limits: Normal scalp had lower clonality than lesional scalp, with alopecia totalis/universalis lesions showing this most strongly.

cDNA prepared by RNA extraction and subsequent reverse transcription served as the template for sequencing. The assay was immunoSEQ multiplex PCR, and TCRdb's table has in-frame clones only and misses some. The sample holds about 56,000 clones, almost 97% seen once. This sequence was found in a human donor with alopecia areata. This specimen was CD8+ T cells sorted from blood, taken at week 0. The chain combines TRBV27 with TRBJ2-1; TRBD1 matches 7 bases. The CDR3 DNA sequence: TGTGCCAGCAGCCCGGGACAGCACGAGCTCTACAATGAGCAGTTCTTC. Translated: CASSPGQHELYNEQFF.